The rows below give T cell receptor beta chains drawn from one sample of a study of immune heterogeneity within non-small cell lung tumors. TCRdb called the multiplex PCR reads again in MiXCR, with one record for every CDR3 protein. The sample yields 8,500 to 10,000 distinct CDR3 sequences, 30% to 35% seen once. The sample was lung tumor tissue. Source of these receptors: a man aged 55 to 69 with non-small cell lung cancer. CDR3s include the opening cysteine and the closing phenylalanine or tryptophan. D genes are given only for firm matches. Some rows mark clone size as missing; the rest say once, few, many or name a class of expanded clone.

CDR3 protein: CASSPGAGGNEKLFF; CDR3 DNA: TGTGCCAGCAGCCCAGGGGCAGGGGGAAATGAAAAACTGTTTTTT; D gene: TRBD1; clone size: -; V gene: TRBV5-4; J gene: TRBJ1-4
CDR3 protein: CASSQWGSSSYNEQFF; CDR3 DNA: TGTGCCAGCAGCCAATGGGGGTCTAGCTCCTACAATGAGCAGTTCTTC; D gene: -; clone size: -; V gene: TRBV3-1; J gene: TRBJ2-1
CDR3 protein: CSVSPSGYYEQYF; CDR3 DNA: TGCAGCGTTTCTCCCTCGGGTTACTACGAGCAGTACTTC; D gene: -; clone size: many; V gene: TRBV29-1; J gene: TRBJ2-7
CDR3 protein: CASSGQYEQYF; CDR3 DNA: TGTGCCAGCAGCGGCCAGTACGAGCAGTACTTC; D gene: -; clone size: -; V gene: TRBV7-2; J gene: TRBJ2-7
CDR3 protein: CASRLVLAGGPIEQFF; CDR3 DNA: TGCGCAAGCAGATTGGTCTTAGCGGGAGGGCCCATAGAGCAGTTCTTC; D gene: TRBD2; clone size: once; V gene: TRBV5-1; J gene: TRBJ2-1
CDR3 protein: CASSRKAGVPTDTQYF; CDR3 DNA: TGTGCCAGCAGTCGGAAAGCGGGAGTCCCCACAGATACGCAGTATTTT; D gene: TRBD2; clone size: many; V gene: TRBV27; J gene: TRBJ2-3
CDR3 protein: CASSKGQLNTDTQYF; CDR3 DNA: TGCGCCAGCAGCAAGGGACAGTTAAACACAGATACGCAGTATTTT; D gene: TRBD1; clone size: many; V gene: TRBV5-1; J gene: TRBJ2-3
CDR3 protein: CASSQDSGTGGTDTQYF; CDR3 DNA: TGCGCCAGCAGCCAAGATTCTGGGACAGGGGGCACAGATACGCAGTATTTT; D gene: TRBD1; clone size: many; V gene: TRBV4-3; J gene: TRBJ2-3
CDR3 protein: CASSLGANTGELFF; CDR3 DNA: TGTGCCAGCAGTTTAGGAGCGAACACCGGGGAGCTGTTTTTT; D gene: -; clone size: -; V gene: TRBV12-3/TRBV12-4; J gene: TRBJ2-2
CDR3 protein: CASSLGLHNYGYTF; CDR3 DNA: TGTGCCAGCAGCTTAGGTCTCCATAACTATGGCTACACCTTC; D gene: -; clone size: many; V gene: TRBV7-9; J gene: TRBJ1-2
CDR3 protein: CAWGALQTGSYGYTF; CDR3 DNA: TGTGCCTGGGGGGCACTCCAGACAGGGAGCTATGGCTACACCTTC; D gene: TRBD1; clone size: -; V gene: TRBV30; J gene: TRBJ1-2